These 26 T cell receptor beta chains were all obtained from the same sample, sequenced in a study of T cells in Graves' hyperthyroidism and ophthalmopathy. Using RNA transcripts as the source, TCR beta CDR3 regions were amplified. During a first-round RT-PCR of the TCR CDR3, the HTBI primer set was used. One entry per CDR3 protein results from TCRdb running MiXCR on the multiplex PCR reads. This table holds around 500,000 distinct CDR3 sequences, roughly 23% found once. The sequenced sample consisted of blood. The receptors originated from a woman aged 70 to 79 with Graves' ophthalmopathy.

In its sample, this clonotype was seen many times. This chain joins TRBV6-1 and TRBJ1-1; D possibly corresponds to TRBD1 (5 bases). V lost 5 bases to trimming and J lost 3 bases, with 13 bases between them. The germline gives CDR1 MNHNS, CDR2 SASEGT. This CDR3 spans 14 amino acids. This CDR3 reads CASSRGTADTEAFF. The CDR3 region has the DNA TGTGCCAGCAGTCGGGGGACTGCCGACACTGAAGCTTTCTTT.

This clonotype was picked up one time. This chain uses TRBV9 with TRBJ2-3; D is uncertain. CDR3 length equals 13 residues. CDR1 is SGDLS and CDR2 is YYNGEE in the germline V gene. V dropped 2 bases and J dropped 2 bases, with 6 bases sitting between them. The CDR3 sequence: CASSVGYTDTQYF. DNA for the CDR3: TGTGCCAGCAGCGTCGGTTACACAGATACGCAGTATTTT.

The chain has TRBV24-1 and TRBJ2-1; 9 bases are a match to TRBD1. The CDR3 totals 16 residues. V was clipped by 1 base and J by 3 bases; unmatched bases: 3. CDR1 is KGHDR, CDR2 SFDVKD, per germline. CDR3 DNA sequence: TGTGCCACCAGTGATTTTGGGGACAGGGACTACAATGAGCAGTTCTTC. Protein product: CATSDFGDRDYNEQFF.

This clonotype has ten or more counts. The genes are TRBV6-1 and TRBJ1-5; possible D gene TRBD1, 6 bases. Deletions cut 6 bases from V and 3 bases from J, with 9 bases between. The length of the CDR3 is 13 residues. CDR1 is MNHNS and CDR2 is SASEGT in the germline V gene. The CDR3 loop reads CASRQGYNQPQHF. In nucleotides, the CDR3 is TGTGCCAGCAGACAGGGTTACAATCAGCCCCAGCATTTT.

This clonotype was seen a handful of times. This chain connects TRBV4-3 to TRBJ1-6, with a tentative D call TRBD1 (5 bases). The CDR3 has 12 residues. The V gene's germline CDR1 is LGHNA and CDR2 YSLEER. The germline V and J ends were trimmed by 1 base and 14 bases, with 9 bases remaining between them. The CDR3 bases are TGCGCCAGCAGCCAAGTTGGGGCGGCCCTCCACTTT. Protein: CASSQVGAALHF.

The genes are TRBV19 and TRBJ1-2; D might be TRBD1 (5 bases). V was trimmed by 7 bases and J by 6 bases, leaving 9 bases between them. The CDR3 totals 11 residues. Germline V gives CDR1 LNHDA, CDR2 SQIVND (reference sequence). The CDR3 DNA is TGTGCCAGTACTGGACATGATGGCTACACCTTC. It translates to CASTGHDGYTF. The variable domain in full, completed from reference TRBV19 and TRBJ1-2, reads DGGITQSPKYLFRKEGQNVTLSCEQNLNHDAMYWYRQDPGQGLRLIYYSQIVNDFQKGDIAEGYSVSREKKESFPLTVTSAQKNPTAFYLCASTGHDGYTFGSGTRLTVV.

There are many counts of this clonotype. The V and J genes are TRBV13 and TRBJ2-7, with D possibly TRBD1 on 5 matching bases. This CDR3 has 11 residues. Germline values: CDR1 PRHDT, CDR2 FYEKMQ (reference sequence). V was trimmed by 4 bases and J by 9 bases, leaving 10 bases between them. The CDR3 region is CASSSGHAQYF. The CDR3 coding sequence is TGTGCCAGCAGCTCAGGGCACGCGCAGTACTTC.

Concerning this clonotype: A much larger clone lies a single base off, so this may be a read error. V is TRBV2 and J is TRBJ1-1; D may be TRBD1 (5 bases). The germline V gene encodes CDR1 SNHLY and CDR2 FYNNEI. CDR3 length: 14 residues. This CDR3 is CASSSQGIFTGAFF. The DNA of the CDR3 is TGTGCCAGCAGTTCTCAGGGAATATTCACTGGAGCTTTCTTT.

This chain uses TRBV29-1 with TRBJ2-3; TRBD2 agrees at 10 bases. This CDR3 contains 12 residues. From germline, CDR1 is SQVTM and CDR2 ANQGSEA. V lost 2 bases to trimming and J lost 10 bases; unmatched junction nucleotides: 3. The CDR3 loop is CSVELAGVAQYF. CDR3 DNA: TGCAGCGTTGAACTAGCGGGAGTGGCGCAGTATTTT.

This clonotype was observed at least ten times. The CDR3 nucleotides are TGTGCCAGCAGCTTAGGAAGACAGAACTATGGCTACACCTTC. Translating it yields CASSLGRQNYGYTF. The chain employs TRBV7-2 and TRBJ1-2; D possibly corresponds to TRBD1 (5 bases). The V gene lost 1 base and the J gene lost 2 bases, with 8 bases spanning the gap. There are 14 residues in the CDR3. Looked up from germline, CDR1 is SGHTA and CDR2 is FQGNSA. Full variable domain (remainder filled in from reference TRBV7-2 and TRBJ1-2): GAGVSQSPSNKVTEKGKDVELRCDPISGHTALYWYRQSLGQGLEFLIYFQGNSAPDKSGLPSDRFSAERTGGSVSTLTIQRTQQEDSAVYLCASSLGRQNYGYTFGSGTRLTVV.

This clonotype was picked up a small number of times. The chain employs TRBV12-3 or TRBV12-4 and TRBJ2-1; 14 bases match TRBD2. The CDR3 consists of 17 residues. After removal of 6 bases from V and 5 bases from J, the junction contained 9 bases not matched to a gene. CDR3 nucleotides: TGTGCCAGCAGGACTAGCGGGGGGGGCGGGGGTCACAATGAGCAGTTCTTC. Its protein is CASRTSGGGGGHNEQFF.

This clonotype was detected only once. The V gene is TRBV5-6, the J gene TRBJ1-1, with TRBD1 as a possible D gene (5 bases). Looked up from germline, CDR1 is SGHDT and CDR2 is YYEEEE. V was cut by 3 bases and J by 10 bases, with 13 bases left in between. This CDR3 is 12 amino acids long. In DNA, the CDR3 is TGTGCCAGCAGCTCGGGGAGGGGACCAGCTTTCTTT. Amino acids: CASSSGRGPAFF.

The J gene is TRBJ1-3, the V gene TRBV4-1; no firm D call. The V end was cut by 0 bases, the J end by 2 bases, with 14 bases between. The CDR3 runs to 17 residues. CDR1 is MGHRA and CDR2 is YSYEKL in the germline V gene. Here the CDR3 reads CASSQDGHRSAGNTIYF. The CDR3 region has the DNA TGCGCCAGCAGCCAAGATGGTCACAGATCTGCTGGAAACACCATATATTTT.

The chain joins TRBV30 to TRBJ2-1; 9 bases are a match to TRBD1. The CDR3 loop spans 14 amino acids. Looked up from germline, CDR1 is GTSNPN and CDR2 is SVGIG (reference sequence). V gave up 1 base and J gave up 7 bases; unmatched junction bases: 5. In DNA form, the CDR3 reads TGTGCCTGGAGTGCAGGGACAGGGAATAATGAGCAGTTCTTC. Protein: CAWSAGTGNNEQFF.

This clonotype was seen more than once but under ten times. The chain combines TRBV10-3 with TRBJ1-2; D may be TRBD1 (5 bases). CDR1 and CDR2 from the germline V gene are ENHRY and SYGVKD. This CDR3 comprises 14 residues. Trimming removed 4 bases from V and 4 bases from J, with 13 bases in between. Here the CDR3 reads CAISGSGTAYGYTF. The CDR3 nucleotides are TGTGCCATCAGTGGATCCGGGACGGCCTATGGCTACACCTTC.

This clonotype was counted a few times. This chain joins TRBV27 and TRBJ2-5; D remains unclear. Germline lookup yields CDR1 MNHEY and CDR2 SMNVEV (reference sequence). Between the trimmed V and J ends, which lost 0 bases and 8 bases, there was a span of 19 bases. The length of the CDR3 is 16 residues. CDR3 coding DNA: TGTGCCAGCAGTTTATCACGCCCCCAGGTCGGATACACCCAGTACTTC. This gives the protein CASSLSRPQVGYTQYF.

This clonotype was counted a few times. The gene calls are TRBV5-1 and TRBJ2-1; D is unresolved. The CDR3 totals 15 residues. Per germline, CDR1 SGHRS and CDR2 YFSETQ. V lost 4 bases to trimming and J lost 3 bases, with 14 bases between them. CDR3 nucleotide sequence: TGCGCCAGCAGCCCCGGAATTTCTGACTACAATGAGCAGTTCTTC. The encoded protein is CASSPGISDYNEQFF.

The V and J genes are TRBV2 and TRBJ1-6; D remains ambiguous. Germline loops: CDR1 SNHLY, CDR2 FYNNEI. V was clipped by 9 bases and J by 8 bases, with 5 bases between them. This CDR3 comprises 10 residues. As DNA, the CDR3 is TGTGCCAGTGGGTATTCACCCCTCCACTTT. Protein: CASGYSPLHF.

This chain links TRBV29-1 with TRBJ2-2, with D tentatively TRBD2 (6 bases). Trimming shortened V by 5 bases and J by 4 bases, and 8 bases separated the two germline ends. Germline lookup yields CDR1 SQVTM and CDR2 ANQGSEA. The length of the CDR3 is 12 residues. CDR3: CSVWRGTGELFF. Written as DNA, the CDR3 is TGCAGCGTTTGGAGGGGCACCGGGGAGCTGTTTTTT.

This chain uses TRBV7-2 with TRBJ1-2; D is possibly TRBD1 (5 bases). This CDR3 is built from 14 residues. Germline V gives CDR1 SGHTA, CDR2 FQGNSA. Between the trimmed V and J ends, which lost 4 bases and 5 bases, there was a span of 14 bases. CDR3 loop: CASSSRQGFYGYTF. In DNA form, the CDR3 reads TGTGCCAGCAGCTCCCGCCAGGGCTTTTATGGCTACACCTTC.

The rearrangement joins TRBV27 to TRBJ2-7; 9 bases align to TRBD1. Trimming removed 6 bases from V and 3 bases from J; junction bases left unmatched: 12. The CDR3 consists of 16 residues. CDR1 MNHEY and CDR2 SMNVEV come from the germline V gene (reference sequence). This CDR3 is CASSQPTRQGVYEQYF. The CDR3 region has the DNA TGTGCCAGCAGCCAACCTACTCGACAGGGGGTCTACGAGCAGTACTTC.

Only a few counts were recorded for this clonotype. The chain links TRBV5-1 to TRBJ1-1; D is unclear. Germline CDR1 is SGHRS and CDR2 is YFSETQ. V was clipped by 4 bases and J by 3 bases, with 10 bases between them. The CDR3 has 13 amino acids. The chain's CDR3 is CASSTGVHTEAFF. The CDR3 region has the DNA TGCGCCAGCAGCACGGGAGTCCACACTGAAGCTTTCTTT.

This rearrangement joins TRBV6-5 to TRBJ2-2, with D maybe TRBD2 (5 bases). The germline V gene encodes CDR1 MNHEY and CDR2 SVGAGI. Trimming left V 2 bases short and J 13 bases short, with 29 bases between. The CDR3 loop spans 18 amino acids. The CDR3 sequence: CASSYKPGRDLKTRGLFF. The CDR3 bases are TGTGCCAGCAGTTACAAACCCGGCCGCGACCTTAAAACCCGGGGGCTGTTTTTT.

This clonotype was observed many times. This chain connects TRBV7-2 to TRBJ2-5; 8 bases are a match to TRBD2. Trimming at V came to 3 bases and at J to 1 base, leaving 7 bases not matched to a gene. The germline gives CDR1 SGHTA, CDR2 FQGNSA. This CDR3 is 16 amino acids long. CDR3 coding DNA: TGTGCCAGCAGCTTCGGAGTAGCGGGGTTCCAAGAGACCCAGTACTTC. Translation: CASSFGVAGFQETQYF. Supplemented by reference TRBV7-2 and TRBJ2-5, the full variable domain reads GAGVSQSPSNKVTEKGKDVELRCDPISGHTALYWYRQSLGQGLEFLIYFQGNSAPDKSGLPSDRFSAERTGGSVSTLTIQRTQQEDSAVYLCASSFGVAGFQETQYFGPGTRLLVL.

This clonotype occurred many times. V usage is TRBV12-3 or TRBV12-4 and J usage is TRBJ1-2; tentative D call: TRBD1 (6 bases). The ends were cut back, 3 bases at V and 8 bases at J, with 13 bases in the middle. CDR3 length equals 13 residues. The CDR3 is CASSFPGHAGYTF. The CDR3, as DNA: TGTGCCAGCAGTTTCCCGGGACACGCGGGCTACACCTTC.

This clonotype was observed many times. The gene calls are TRBV7-2 and TRBJ2-7; D possibly matches TRBD1 or TRBD2 (5 bases each). From germline, CDR1 is SGHTA and CDR2 FQGNSA. There are 15 residues in the CDR3. V lost 2 bases and J lost 4, with 15 bases in between. The CDR3 DNA is TGTGCCAGCAGCTTAAGCCCAGTGGGGGTGTACGAGCAGTACTTC. Its protein product is CASSLSPVGVYEQYF.